These T cell receptor beta chains were read from a single sample in a study of T cell repertoires in cytomegalovirus infection. MiXCR, applied by TCRdb to the reads, yields one record per CDR3 protein. The sample lists approximately 550,000 distinct CDR3 sequences; 16% were seen once. Sequencing used CD8+ T cells from PBMCs. The source is a human donor in good health (CMV status not recorded). Some clones in this sample may be carry-over from other donors' samples. CDR3s include the opening cysteine and the closing phenylalanine or tryptophan. The D gene is left open where the match is weak. Where a row states a size, it is once, few, many or the class of an expanded clone; other rows omit it.

-,TRBJ2-7,-,TRBV7-3,TGTGCCAGCAGCTTACTGACAGCCTGCGAGCAGTACTTC,CASSLLTACEQYF
many,TRBJ2-3,TRBD2,TRBV28,TGTGCCAGCAGTCCCCTAGGGGTTTTAGCGGGAAGGCACACAGATACGCAGTATTTT,CASSPLGVLAGRHTDTQYF
-,TRBJ2-1,TRBD2,TRBV13,TGTGCCAGCAGCTTCCGCGGGAGGGGGAATGAGCAGTTCTTC,CASSFRGRGNEQFF
few,TRBJ2-4,TRBD2,TRBV9,TGTGCCAGCAGCGGACTAGCGGGAGGAGACATTCAGTACTTC,CASSGLAGGDIQYF
-,TRBJ2-5,TRBD1,TRBV10-3,TGTGCCATCAGTGACGTTGGGGGAAGGACAGGGGGATATACCCAGTACTTC,CAISDVGGRTGGYTQYF
many,TRBJ1-5,-,TRBV7-9,TGTGCCAGCAGCTTAGCGGGATCCTATCAGCCCCAGCATTTT,CASSLAGSYQPQHF
few,TRBJ2-3,-,TRBV24-1,TGTGCCACCAGTGATGCACCGGCGGGGATGGGCACAGATACGCAGTATTTT,CATSDAPAGMGTDTQYF
many,TRBJ2-1,-,TRBV7-9,TGTGCCAGCAGCTTAGCGGGAATGGGGAATGAGCAGTTCTTC,CASSLAGMGNEQFF
-,TRBJ2-1,TRBD2,TRBV4-1,TGCGCCAGCAGCCAAGATCCAGGACTAGCGGGATATGAGCAGTTCTTC,CASSQDPGLAGYEQFF
many,TRBJ1-2,-,TRBV11-2,TGTGCCAGCAGCCAGGACATCTATGGCTACACCTTC,CASSQDIYGYTF
few,TRBJ2-7,-,TRBV30,TGTGCCTGGAGTGTCACTCAGGGTAACGAGCAGTACTTC,CAWSVTQGNEQYF
few,TRBJ2-7,TRBD2,TRBV11-2,TGTGCCAGCAGCTCCACCCCTAGCGGGGGGGTATACGAGCAGTACTTC,CASSSTPSGGVYEQYF
many,TRBJ2-3,TRBD2,TRBV7-8,TGTGCCAGCAGCTTAGAGGTGCTAGCGGTCCCAGATACGCAGTATTTT,CASSLEVLAVPDTQYF
few,TRBJ2-3,TRBD2,TRBV7-9,TGTGCCAGCAGCTTATTTGCTAGCGGGAGTTCAGATACGCAGTATTTT,CASSLFASGSSDTQYF
few,TRBJ1-5,-,TRBV12-3/TRBV12-4,TGTGCCAGCAAAGGGTCGGGCAATCAGCCCCAGCATTTT,CASKGSGNQPQHF
many,TRBJ2-2,TRBD2,TRBV3-1,TGTGCCAGCAGCCAACCCTCCGGGGGGGGGCTTCCTGCCGGGGAGCTGTTTTTT,CASSQPSGGGLPAGELFF
-,TRBJ2-7,-,TRBV13,TGTGCCAGCAGCCCCCGGGGGAAGCCGATCTACGGGCAGTACTTC,CASSPRGKPIYGQYF
-,TRBJ1-1,-,TRBV6-2/TRBV6-3,TGTGCCAGCAGTTACCAGGGGCTGGGCACTGAAGCTTTCTTT,CASSYQGLGTEAFF
many,TRBJ1-1,-,TRBV7-8,TGTGCCAGCAGCTTAAGGGCAGGGGAGTACACTGAAGCTTTCTTT,CASSLRAGEYTEAFF
few,TRBJ2-3,TRBD2,TRBV5-1,TGCGCCAGCAGCTCAACTGGGACTACCCCCACAGATACGCAGTATTTT,CASSSTGTTPTDTQYF
few,TRBJ2-1,TRBD2,TRBV15,TGTGCCACCAGCAGTTCGGGGGCTAGCGGGAGGGCCGATGAGCAGTTCTTC,CATSSSGASGRADEQFF
many,TRBJ1-1,TRBD1,TRBV7-8,TGTGCCAGCAGCATCGTGACAGGGGAACTGAACACTGAAGCTTTCTTT,CASSIVTGELNTEAFF
-,TRBJ2-7,TRBD1,TRBV18,TGTGCCAGCTCGCGACAGGGGATTTCCTACGAGCAGTACTTC,CASSRQGISYEQYF
few,TRBJ1-6,-,TRBV5-6,TGTGCCAGCACCCTCGGGGGGAATAAACTCCTCCACTTT,CASTLGGNKLLHF
-,TRBJ2-3,-,TRBV19,TGTGTCAGTAGTATAGCCCTTAACACAGATACGCAGTATTTT,CVSSIALNTDTQYF
many,TRBJ1-1,-,TRBV7-8,TGTGCCAGCAGCTTAGATCGGGGCAGCACTGAAGCTTTCTTT,CASSLDRGSTEAFF
-,TRBJ1-2,-,TRBV3-1,TGTGCCAGCAGCCAAATTACCAGACAGGACTATGGCTACACCTTC,CASSQITRQDYGYTF
many,TRBJ2-1,TRBD2,TRBV7-6,TGTGCCAGCAGCTTAACTACTAGCGGGGGGCGGGATGAGCAGTTCTTC,CASSLTTSGGRDEQFF
many,TRBJ2-5,-,TRBV28,TGTGCCAGCAGTTTCTTCCAAGAGACCCAGTACTTC,CASSFFQETQYF
many,TRBJ2-1,TRBD2,TRBV11-2,TGTGCCAGCAGACCTAATAGCGGGAGTTCCTACAATGAGCAGTTCTTC,CASRPNSGSSYNEQFF
many,TRBJ2-5,-,TRBV19,TGTGCCAGTAGTCTTACCCCCCGGGGGGCTTGGAGTCAAGAGACCCAGTACTTC,CASSLTPRGAWSQETQYF
-,TRBJ2-5,-,TRBV24-1,TGTGCCACCAGTGATTTAGGTGCCGGCCAAGAGACCCAGTACTTC,CATSDLGAGQETQYF
few,TRBJ2-1,TRBD2,TRBV27,TGTGCCAGCAGTGTCTCGGGGGGTGCGTACAATGAGCAGTTCTTC,CASSVSGGAYNEQFF
many,TRBJ1-1,-,TRBV11-2,TGTGCCAGCAGCCTCCGTATGAACACTGAAGCTTTCTTT,CASSLRMNTEAFF
few,TRBJ1-4,-,TRBV11-2,TGTGCCAGCAGCTTCCCGAGTGGGCGGAGGGGTGAAAAACTGTTTTTT,CASSFPSGRRGEKLFF
few,TRBJ2-3,TRBD1,TRBV24-1,TGTGCCACCAGTGATTCGGACAGGGGGCTGGATACGCAGTATTTT,CATSDSDRGLDTQYF
-,TRBJ2-1,-,TRBV5-4,TGTGCCAGCAGCTTGCGCGGGAAAGCCTACAATGAGCAGTTCTTC,CASSLRGKAYNEQFF
-,TRBJ1-5,-,TRBV4-1,TGCGCCAGCAGCCAAGATCTGAGCTGGGGTCAGCCCCAGCATTTT,CASSQDLSWGQPQHF
-,TRBJ2-7,TRBD1,TRBV4-1,TGTGCCAGCAGCCAAACCGGGACAGCCTCCTACGAGCAGTACTTC,CASSQTGTASYEQYF
many,TRBJ2-7,TRBD1,TRBV10-3,TGTGCCATCAGTGAAGGGGGACAGGGCCACGAGCAGTACTTC,CAISEGGQGHEQYF
-,TRBJ2-5,TRBD2,TRBV5-1,TGCGCCAGCAGCTTTCTAGCGGGGGGCAGGGAGACCCAGTACTTC,CASSFLAGGRETQYF
many,TRBJ2-7,-,TRBV11-1,TGTGCCAGCAGCTCCGAGGGGCTTCCCTACGAGCAGTACTTC,CASSSEGLPYEQYF
few,TRBJ2-1,-,TRBV7-9,TGTGCCAGCAGCTTCTCGGTCAATGAGCAGTTCTTC,CASSFSVNEQFF
-,TRBJ2-6,-,TRBV7-9,TGTGCCAGCAGCTTAGAGTGGAGCTCTGGGGCCAACGTCCTGACTTTC,CASSLEWSSGANVLTF
-,TRBJ1-5,-,TRBV7-9,TGTGCCAGCAGCTTAGAAGTAGGGACTAGCAATCAGCCCCAGCATTTT,CASSLEVGTSNQPQHF
-,TRBJ2-1,TRBD2,TRBV9,TGTGCCAGCAGCGCCTCCGGGACTAGCAACAATGAGCAGTTCTTC,CASSASGTSNNEQFF
few,TRBJ1-2,-,TRBV2,TGTGCCAGCAGTGACAATCGAGTGAACTATGGCTACACCTTC,CASSDNRVNYGYTF
many,TRBJ2-5,TRBD1,TRBV27,TGTGCCAGCAGTTTGTGGCCAGGGGGCGTAGAGACCCAGTACTTC,CASSLWPGGVETQYF
many,TRBJ2-1,TRBD1,TRBV27,TGTGCCAGCAGTCCAGGGACAGGGTGGAATGAGCAGTTCTTC,CASSPGTGWNEQFF
many,TRBJ2-1,TRBD2,TRBV29-1,TGCAGCGTTAAGGGACTAGTCTACAATGAGCAGTTCTTC,CSVKGLVYNEQFF
many,TRBJ1-1,TRBD1,TRBV7-3,TGTGCCAGCAGCTCCGACAGGGTTAGTGAAGCTTTCTTT,CASSSDRVSEAFF
few,TRBJ2-1,TRBD2,TRBV20-1,TGCAGTGCTAGAGATCTGGTAGCGGGAGTAGGTAGCTACAATGAGCAGTTCTTC,CSARDLVAGVGSYNEQFF
few,TRBJ1-4,TRBD1,TRBV27,TGTGCCAGCCTAGGGACAGGGACTAATGAAAAACTGTTTTTT,CASLGTGTNEKLFF
-,TRBJ2-7,-,TRBV5-1,TGCGCCAGCAGCTTGGAGGGACGCCAAAGCTCCTACGAGCAGTACTTC,CASSLEGRQSSYEQYF